Listed here is a single T cell receptor (beta chain). Its antigen remains unidentified. The germline gives CDR1 SNHLY, CDR2 FYNNEI. The CDR3 is made up of 12 amino acids. V lost 5 bases to trimming and J lost 5 bases, with 6 bases between them. Produced via immunoSEQ multiplex PCR; TCRdb's table is partial and in-frame only. The sample shows roughly 2.4 million clones, 90% to 97% of them seen only once. These data come from a study of shared clonotypes between healthy human individuals. For the study at large: Per donor, CD8 memory used one plate, CD8 naive used two, CD4 memory used three and CD4 naive used three.

Study conclusions and caveats: A few donors had 4% to 6.5% of their naive CD4 clonotypes in common. Larger estimated richness was generally recorded for naive subsets relative to memory subsets.

The sequence came from a man between 18 and 35 years old in good health. The sequenced sample was naive CD4+ T cells sorted from blood. Subset denoted: CD45RA+ positively selected. The chain couples TRBV2 to TRBJ1-4; D is unresolved. The CDR3 DNA follows: TGTGCCAGCAGTATAAGAAATGAAAAACTGTTTTTT. Its protein is CASSIRNEKLFF.